The 9 T cell receptor beta chains in this list originate from one sample, sequenced in a study of cytomegalovirus exposure and HLA in healthy donors. In the PCR, 60 Vbeta and 13 Jbeta primers were used. The table came from immunoSEQ multiplex PCR; TCRdb's copy has only in-frame clones and leaves some out. The repertoire includes over 150,000 clones, 75% to 85% of them detected once, and about 0.89% sits in the top ten. The specimen was PBMCs. The source of these receptors is a girl aged 2 to 10 in good health and CMV-seropositive.

The sample holds a few counts of this clone. The chain combines TRBV5-6 with TRBJ2-1; 10 positions agree with TRBD2. Losses at the gene ends were 0 bases for V and 5 bases for J; bases not matched to a gene: 5. CDR1 and CDR2 from the germline V gene are SGHDT and YYEEEE. The CDR3 length is 16 residues. CDR3 protein: CASSLGLAGPNNEQFF. The CDR3 region has the DNA TGTGCCAGCAGCTTGGGACTAGCGGGCCCCAACAATGAGCAGTTCTTC.

The chain has TRBV2 and TRBJ2-2, with D tentatively TRBD2 (6 bases). V was pared by 7 bases and J by 0 bases, with 12 bases between. Per the germline V gene, CDR1 is SNHLY and CDR2 is FYNNEI. CDR3 length equals 15 residues. The CDR3 is CASKFGGPNTGELFF. For the CDR3, the DNA is TGTGCCAGCAAATTCGGGGGACCGAACACCGGGGAGCTGTTTTTT.

The V gene is TRBV4-1, the J gene TRBJ1-1; a weak D match, TRBD1 (6 bases). This CDR3 region has 15 residues. Trimming stripped 4 bases from V and 1 base from J, with 13 bases between. Germline lookup yields CDR1 MGHRA and CDR2 YSYEKL. The CDR3 sequence: CASSPRQAQNTEAFF. CDR3 coding DNA: TGCGCCAGCAGCCCCCGACAGGCGCAGAACACTGAAGCTTTCTTT.

This clone has only one observation. This sequence joins TRBV5-4 and TRBJ2-5; D ambiguous. Germline loops: CDR1 SGHNT, CDR2 YYREEE (reference sequence). The CDR3 loop spans 13 amino acids. V was clipped by 2 bases and J by 3 bases, with 8 bases between them. Here the CDR3 DNA reads TGTGCCAGCAGCTTTGTGGCGGAAGAGACCCAGTACTTC. Protein: CASSFVAEETQYF. Full variable domain (remainder filled in from reference TRBV5-4 and TRBJ2-5): ETGVTQSPTHLIKTRGQQVTLRCSSQSGHNTVSWYQQALGQGPQFIFQYYREEENGRGNFPPRFSGLQFPNYSSELNVNALELDDSALYLCASSFVAEETQYFGPGTRLLVL.

The rearrangement joins TRBV18 to TRBJ1-3, with no clear D. With 0 bases removed from V and 4 bases from J, the gap between germline ends came to 13 bases. The germline gives CDR1 KGHSH, CDR2 LQKENI. There are 16 residues in the CDR3. As DNA, the CDR3 is TGTGCCAGCTCACCACCCGGCCGACTCGGGGGAAACACCATATATTTT. Translation gives CASSPPGRLGGNTIYF.

This chain joins TRBV29-1 and TRBJ2-7, with a possible D match to TRBD2 (5 bases). Between the trimmed V and J ends, which lost 5 bases and 2 bases, there was a span of 13 bases. This CDR3 is 13 amino acids long. CDR1 and CDR2 from the germline V gene are SQVTM and ANQGSEA. CDR3 sequence (DNA): TGCAGCGTTATTTTAGCGAGCCCCTACGAGCAGTACTTC. It codes for CSVILASPYEQYF.

The J gene is TRBJ2-1, the V gene TRBV4-1; 11 bases match TRBD2. J lost 7 bases, V lost 4 bases, and 9 bases had no gene match. CDR3 length equals 16 residues. Germline V gene sequence: CDR1 MGHRA, CDR2 YSYEKL. The CDR3 reads CASSPRGTSGENEQFF. CDR3 sequence (DNA): TGCGCCAGCAGCCCTAGAGGGACTAGCGGTGAAAATGAGCAGTTCTTC.

V gene TRBV28 combines with J gene TRBJ2-7, with D possibly TRBD1 on 6 matching bases. This CDR3 region has 13 residues. V was cut by 5 bases and J by 3 bases, with 11 bases left in between. CDR1 and CDR2 from the germline V gene are MDHEN and SYDVKM. CDR3 DNA sequence: TGTGCCAGCAGTAGGACAGATCACTACGAGCAGTACTTC. Translated, it gives CASSRTDHYEQYF.

V gene TRBV27 combines with J gene TRBJ2-7; 7 positions match TRBD2. Germline assignment: CDR1 MNHEY and CDR2 SMNVEV (reference sequence). The CDR3 sequence is 12 residues long. J gave up 5 bases and V 4 bases, and 2 bases lay outside the gene matches. CDR3 sequence: CASSYSGNEQYF. The CDR3 nucleotides are TGTGCCAGCAGTTACAGCGGGAACGAGCAGTACTTC.